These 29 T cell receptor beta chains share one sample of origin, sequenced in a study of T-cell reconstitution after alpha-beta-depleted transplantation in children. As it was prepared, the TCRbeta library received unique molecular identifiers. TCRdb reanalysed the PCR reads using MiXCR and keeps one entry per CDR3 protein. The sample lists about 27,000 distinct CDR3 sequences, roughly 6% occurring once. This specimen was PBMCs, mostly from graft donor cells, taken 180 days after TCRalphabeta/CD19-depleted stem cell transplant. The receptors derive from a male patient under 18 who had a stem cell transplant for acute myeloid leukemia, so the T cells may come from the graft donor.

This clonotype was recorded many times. The CDR3 DNA reads as TGTGCCACCAGCAGAGACAGGGACTATGGCTACACCTTC. This translates into CATSRDRDYGYTF. The chain carries TRBV15 and TRBJ1-2; possible D gene TRBD1, 5 bases. CDR1 is LNHNV, CDR2 YYDKDF, per germline (reference sequence). Trimming removed 0 bases at V and 3 bases at J, with 5 bases between. This CDR3 comprises 13 residues.

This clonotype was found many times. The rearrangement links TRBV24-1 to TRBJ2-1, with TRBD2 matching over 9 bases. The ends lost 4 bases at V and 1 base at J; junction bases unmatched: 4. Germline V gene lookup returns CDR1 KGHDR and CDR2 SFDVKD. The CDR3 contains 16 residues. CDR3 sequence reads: CATSDLTSGSYNEQFF. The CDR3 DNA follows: TGTGCCACCAGTGACTTGACTAGCGGATCCTACAATGAGCAGTTCTTC.

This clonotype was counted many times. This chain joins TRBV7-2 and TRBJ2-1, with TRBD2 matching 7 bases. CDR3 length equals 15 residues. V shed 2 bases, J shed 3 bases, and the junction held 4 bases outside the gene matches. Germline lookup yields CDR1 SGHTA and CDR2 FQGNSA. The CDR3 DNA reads TGTGCCAGCAGCTTATCTAGGACTAGCTACAATGAGCAGTTCTTC. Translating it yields CASSLSRTSYNEQFF.

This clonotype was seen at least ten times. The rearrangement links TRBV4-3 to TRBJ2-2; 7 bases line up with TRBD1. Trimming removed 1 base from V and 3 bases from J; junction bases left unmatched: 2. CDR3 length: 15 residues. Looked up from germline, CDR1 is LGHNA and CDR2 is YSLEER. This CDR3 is CASSQVRGYTGELFF. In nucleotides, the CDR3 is TGCGCCAGCAGCCAAGTCAGGGGGTACACCGGGGAGCTGTTTTTT.

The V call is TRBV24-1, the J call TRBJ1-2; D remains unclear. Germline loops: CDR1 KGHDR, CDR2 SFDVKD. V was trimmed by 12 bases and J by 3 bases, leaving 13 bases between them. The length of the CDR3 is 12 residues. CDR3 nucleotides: TGTGCCCCCGCGGGCAGCTACTATGGCTACACCTTC. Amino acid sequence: CAPAGSYYGYTF.

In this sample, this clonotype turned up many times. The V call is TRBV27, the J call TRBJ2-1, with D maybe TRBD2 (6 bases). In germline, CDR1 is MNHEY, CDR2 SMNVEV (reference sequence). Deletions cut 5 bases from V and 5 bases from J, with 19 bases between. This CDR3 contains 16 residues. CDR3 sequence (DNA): TGTGCCAGCAGTGCCATTACTAGCCTTTTCGACAATGAGCAGTTCTTC. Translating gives CASSAITSLFDNEQFF.

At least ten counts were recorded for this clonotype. The CDR3 coding sequence is TGTGCCAGCAGCTTAGTATTGGGGGCATACACTGAAGCTTTCTTT. Translated, it gives CASSLVLGAYTEAFF. The chain is built from TRBV7-2 and TRBJ1-1; D might be TRBD1 (6 bases). Per germline, CDR1 SGHTA and CDR2 FQGNSA. The CDR3 sequence is 15 residues long. The germline V and J ends were trimmed by 1 base and 3 bases, with 12 bases remaining between them.

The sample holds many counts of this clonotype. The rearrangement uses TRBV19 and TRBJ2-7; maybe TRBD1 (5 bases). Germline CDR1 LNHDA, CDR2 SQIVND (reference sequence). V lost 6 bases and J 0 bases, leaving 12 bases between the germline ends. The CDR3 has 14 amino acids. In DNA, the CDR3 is TGTGCCAGTAGCCGACAGCAGAGCTCCTACGAGCAGTACTTC. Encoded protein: CASSRQQSSYEQYF.

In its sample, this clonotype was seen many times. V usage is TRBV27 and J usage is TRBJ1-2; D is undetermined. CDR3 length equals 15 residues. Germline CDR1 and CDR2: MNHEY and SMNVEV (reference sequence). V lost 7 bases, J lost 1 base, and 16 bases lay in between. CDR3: CASNPMGQFNYGYTF. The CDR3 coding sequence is TGTGCCAGCAACCCTATGGGCCAGTTTAACTATGGCTACACCTTC.

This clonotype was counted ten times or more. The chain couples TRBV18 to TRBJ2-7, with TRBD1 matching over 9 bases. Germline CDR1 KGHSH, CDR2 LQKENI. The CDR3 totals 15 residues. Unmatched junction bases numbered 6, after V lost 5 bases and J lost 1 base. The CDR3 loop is CASSRSGTGSYEQYF. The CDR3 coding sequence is TGTGCCAGCTCAAGATCCGGGACAGGGTCCTACGAGCAGTACTTC.

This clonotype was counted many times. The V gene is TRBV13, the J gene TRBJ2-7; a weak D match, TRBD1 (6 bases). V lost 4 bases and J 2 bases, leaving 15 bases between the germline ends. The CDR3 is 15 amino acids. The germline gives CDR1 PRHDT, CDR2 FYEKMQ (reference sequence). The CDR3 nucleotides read TGTGCCAGCAGCTCACCAGACAGGTGCCCCTACGAGCAGTACGTC. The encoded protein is CASSSPDRCPYEQYV.

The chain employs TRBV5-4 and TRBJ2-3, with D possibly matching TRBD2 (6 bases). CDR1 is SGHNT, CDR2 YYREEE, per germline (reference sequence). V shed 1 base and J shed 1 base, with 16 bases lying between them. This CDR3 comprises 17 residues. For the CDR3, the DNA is TGTGCCAGCAGCTTGTTTAGCGGCCGAACCCGCACAGATACGCAGTATTTT. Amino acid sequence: CASSLFSGRTRTDTQYF. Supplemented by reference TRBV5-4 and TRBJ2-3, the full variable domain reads ETGVTQSPTHLIKTRGQQVTLRCSSQSGHNTVSWYQQALGQGPQFIFQYYREEENGRGNFPPRFSGLQFPNYSSELNVNALELDDSALYLCASSLFSGRTRTDTQYFGPGTRLTVL.

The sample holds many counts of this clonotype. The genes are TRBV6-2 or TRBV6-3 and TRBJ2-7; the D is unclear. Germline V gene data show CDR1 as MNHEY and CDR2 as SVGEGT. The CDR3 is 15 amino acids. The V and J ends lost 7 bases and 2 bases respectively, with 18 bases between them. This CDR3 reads CASTQDGASPYEQYF. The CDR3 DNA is TGTGCCAGCACTCAAGACGGAGCCTCACCCTACGAGCAGTACTTC.

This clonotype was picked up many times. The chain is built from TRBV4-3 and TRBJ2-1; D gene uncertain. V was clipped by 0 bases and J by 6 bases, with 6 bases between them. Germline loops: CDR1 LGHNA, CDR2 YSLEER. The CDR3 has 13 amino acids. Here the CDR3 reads CASSQDLPNEQFF. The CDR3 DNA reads TGCGCCAGCAGCCAAGATCTGCCCAATGAGCAGTTCTTC.

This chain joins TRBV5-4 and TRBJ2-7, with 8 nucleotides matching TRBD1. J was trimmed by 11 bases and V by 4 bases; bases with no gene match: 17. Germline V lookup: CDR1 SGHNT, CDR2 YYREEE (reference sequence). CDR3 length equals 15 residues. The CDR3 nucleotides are TGTGCCAGCAGCGACCGGACAGGGCTGGTCCTCTCGGAGTACTTC. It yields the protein CASSDRTGLVLSEYF.

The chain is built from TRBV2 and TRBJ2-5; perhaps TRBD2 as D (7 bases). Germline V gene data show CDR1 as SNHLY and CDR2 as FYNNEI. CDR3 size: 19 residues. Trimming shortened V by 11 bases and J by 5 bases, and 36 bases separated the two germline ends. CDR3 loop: CAFCLIWPGTAGAVETQYF. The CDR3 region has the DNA TGTGCCTTCTGTTTAATCTGGCCGGGAACGGCGGGGGCGGTGGAGACCCAGTACTTC.

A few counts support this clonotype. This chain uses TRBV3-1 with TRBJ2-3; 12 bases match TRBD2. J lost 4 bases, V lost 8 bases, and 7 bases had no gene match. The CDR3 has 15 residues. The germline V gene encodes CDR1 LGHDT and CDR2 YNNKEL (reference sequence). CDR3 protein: CASARLAGVADTQYF. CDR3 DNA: TGTGCCAGCGCCAGACTAGCGGGAGTGGCAGATACGCAGTATTTT.

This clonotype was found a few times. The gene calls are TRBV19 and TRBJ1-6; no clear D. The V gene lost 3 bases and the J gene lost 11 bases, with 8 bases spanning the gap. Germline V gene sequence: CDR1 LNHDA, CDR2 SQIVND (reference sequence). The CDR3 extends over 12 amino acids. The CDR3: CASSISEAPLHF. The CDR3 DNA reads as TGTGCCAGTAGTATTTCGGAAGCACCCCTCCACTTT.

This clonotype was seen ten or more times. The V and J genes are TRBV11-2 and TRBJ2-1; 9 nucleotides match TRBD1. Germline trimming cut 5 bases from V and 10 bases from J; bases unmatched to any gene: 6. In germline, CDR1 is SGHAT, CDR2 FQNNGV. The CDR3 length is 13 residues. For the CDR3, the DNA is TGTGCCAGCAGCCGGACAGGGGTAAAGGAGCAGTTCTTC. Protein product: CASSRTGVKEQFF.

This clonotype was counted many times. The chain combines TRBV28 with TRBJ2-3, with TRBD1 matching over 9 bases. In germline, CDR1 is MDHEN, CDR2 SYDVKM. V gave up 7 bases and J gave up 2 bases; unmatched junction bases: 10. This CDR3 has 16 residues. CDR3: CASMLQGAYYTDTQYF. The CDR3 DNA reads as TGTGCCAGCATGCTACAGGGGGCATATTACACAGATACGCAGTATTTT.

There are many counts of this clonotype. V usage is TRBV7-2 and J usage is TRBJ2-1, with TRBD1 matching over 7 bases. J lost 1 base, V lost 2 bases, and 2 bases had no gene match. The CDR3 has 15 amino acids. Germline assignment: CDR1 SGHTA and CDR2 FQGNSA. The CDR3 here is CASSLSQGSYNEQFF. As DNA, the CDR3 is TGTGCCAGCAGCTTATCACAGGGGTCCTACAATGAGCAGTTCTTC. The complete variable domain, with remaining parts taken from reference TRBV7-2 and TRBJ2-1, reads GAGVSQSPSNKVTEKGKDVELRCDPISGHTALYWYRQSLGQGLEFLIYFQGNSAPDKSGLPSDRFSAERTGGSVSTLTIQRTQQEDSAVYLCASSLSQGSYNEQFFGPGTRLTVL.

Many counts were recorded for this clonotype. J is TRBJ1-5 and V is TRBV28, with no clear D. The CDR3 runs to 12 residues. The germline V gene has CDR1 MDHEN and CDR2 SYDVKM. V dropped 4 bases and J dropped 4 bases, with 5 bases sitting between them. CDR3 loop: CASSWANQPQHF. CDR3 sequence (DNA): TGTGCCAGCAGTTGGGCAAATCAGCCCCAGCATTTT.

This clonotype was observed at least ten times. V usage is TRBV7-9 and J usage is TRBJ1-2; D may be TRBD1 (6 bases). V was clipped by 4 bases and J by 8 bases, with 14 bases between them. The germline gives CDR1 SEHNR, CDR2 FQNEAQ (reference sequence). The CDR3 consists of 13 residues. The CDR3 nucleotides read TGTGCCAGCAGCTCCCGAGGGGGGTACGGCTACACCTTC. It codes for CASSSRGGYGYTF.

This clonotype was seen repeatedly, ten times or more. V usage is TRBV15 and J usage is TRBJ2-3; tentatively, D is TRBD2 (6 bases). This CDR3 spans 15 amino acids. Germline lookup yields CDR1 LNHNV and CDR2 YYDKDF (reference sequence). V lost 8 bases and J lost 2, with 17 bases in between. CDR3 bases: TGTGCCACCTCCCCACCGGGACTCCTCACAGATACGCAGTATTTT. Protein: CATSPPGLLTDTQYF.

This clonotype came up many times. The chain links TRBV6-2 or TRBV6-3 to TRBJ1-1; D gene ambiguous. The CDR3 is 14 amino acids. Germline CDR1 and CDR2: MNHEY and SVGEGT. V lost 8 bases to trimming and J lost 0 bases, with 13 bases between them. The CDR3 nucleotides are TGTGCCAGCGGGGAAGACACCATGAACACTGAAGCTTTCTTT. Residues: CASGEDTMNTEAFF.

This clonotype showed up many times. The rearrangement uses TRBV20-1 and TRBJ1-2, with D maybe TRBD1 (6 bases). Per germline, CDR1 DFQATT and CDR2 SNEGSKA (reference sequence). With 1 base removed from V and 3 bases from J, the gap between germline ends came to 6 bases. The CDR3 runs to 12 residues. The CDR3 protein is CSARGQDYGYTF. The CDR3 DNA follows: TGCAGTGCTAGAGGACAGGACTATGGCTACACCTTC.

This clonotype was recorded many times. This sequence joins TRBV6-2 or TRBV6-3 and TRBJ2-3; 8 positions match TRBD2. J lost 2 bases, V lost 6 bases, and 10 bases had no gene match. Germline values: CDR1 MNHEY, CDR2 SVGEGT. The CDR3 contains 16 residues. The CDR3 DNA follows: TGTGCCAGCAGCCTAGATGGACTAGCTGACACAGATACGCAGTATTTT. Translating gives CASSLDGLADTDTQYF.

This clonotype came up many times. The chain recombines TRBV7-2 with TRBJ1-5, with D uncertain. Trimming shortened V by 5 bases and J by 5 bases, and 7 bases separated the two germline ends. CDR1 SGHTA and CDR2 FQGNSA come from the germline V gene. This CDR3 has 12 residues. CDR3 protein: CASSQQYQPQHF. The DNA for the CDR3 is TGTGCCAGCAGCCAGCAGTATCAGCCCCAGCATTTT.

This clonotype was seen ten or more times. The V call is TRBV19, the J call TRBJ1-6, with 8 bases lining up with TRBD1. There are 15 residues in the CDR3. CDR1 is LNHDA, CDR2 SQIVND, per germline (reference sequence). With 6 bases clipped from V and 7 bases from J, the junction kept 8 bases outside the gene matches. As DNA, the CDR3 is TGTGCCAGTAGACCCCGACAGGGGAGGAATTCACCCCTCCACTTT. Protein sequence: CASRPRQGRNSPLHF. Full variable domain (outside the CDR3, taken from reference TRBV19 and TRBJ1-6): DGGITQSPKYLFRKEGQNVTLSCEQNLNHDAMYWYRQDPGQGLRLIYYSQIVNDFQKGDIAEGYSVSREKKESFPLTVTSAQKNPTAFYLCASRPRQGRNSPLHFGNGTRLTVT.